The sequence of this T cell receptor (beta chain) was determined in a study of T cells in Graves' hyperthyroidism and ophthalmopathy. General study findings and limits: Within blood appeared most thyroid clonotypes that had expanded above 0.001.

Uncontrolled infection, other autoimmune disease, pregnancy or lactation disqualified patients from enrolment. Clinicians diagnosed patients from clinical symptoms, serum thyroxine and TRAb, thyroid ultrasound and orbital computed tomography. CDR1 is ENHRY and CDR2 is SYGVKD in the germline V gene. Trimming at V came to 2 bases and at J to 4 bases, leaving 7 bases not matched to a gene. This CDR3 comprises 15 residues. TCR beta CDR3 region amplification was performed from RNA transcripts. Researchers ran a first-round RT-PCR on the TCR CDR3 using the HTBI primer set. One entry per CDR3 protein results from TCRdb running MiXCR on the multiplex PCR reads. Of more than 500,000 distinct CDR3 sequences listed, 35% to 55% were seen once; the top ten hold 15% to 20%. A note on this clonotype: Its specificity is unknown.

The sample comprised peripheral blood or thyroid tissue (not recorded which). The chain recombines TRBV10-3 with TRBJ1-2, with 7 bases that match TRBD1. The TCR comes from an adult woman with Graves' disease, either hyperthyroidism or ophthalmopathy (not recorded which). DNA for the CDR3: TGTGCCATCAGTGAGGGGACAGTGAATCTCTATGGCTACACCTTC. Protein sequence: CAISEGTVNLYGYTF.